This T cell receptor (beta chain) stems from a study of T cell clones after liver transplantation (dated by TCRdb to the late 2010s). A note on the overall study: The samples were obtained from ITN030ST, a randomized trial that attempted immunosuppression withdrawal within 2 years after liver transplantation. Donor-reactive T cell clones were identified by TCRbeta sequencing after a pre-transplant mixed lymphocyte reaction and then tracked in post-transplant blood. As an antigen-independent comparator for the donor-reactive sequences, third party-reactive TCRbeta sequences from pre-transplant MLRs were identified as well. Of the eight recipients, a few were HCV-positive, while the remaining recipients had been transplanted for non-autoimmune, non-viral indications. No induction therapy was given to the subjects, and standard immunosuppression was administered until randomization at 12-24 months post-transplant. Tolerance was defined as complete immunosuppression withdrawal for at least one year with no rise in liver enzymes beyond twice the upper limit of normal. Blood samples were collected pre-transplant, pre-randomization before withdrawal, and post-randomization after either complete withdrawal or failed withdrawal. A cohort of 8 liver transplant recipients was studied, of whom 3 were classified as tolerant and 5 as non-tolerant.

There are 12 amino acids in the CDR3, from cysteine to phenylalanine inclusive. Just CDR3 DNA is preserved here, 36 bases in frame from base 1. Trimming costs V 1 base and J 6 bases, and their ends lie 9 bases apart. CDR1 is given as SQVTM and CDR2 as ANQGSEA, both from the germline V gene. Thawed unstimulated PBMCs were stained for CD3, CD4 and CD8 and FACS-sorted into CD3+CD4+ and CD3+CD8+ populations. All 8 studied subjects were randomized to immunosuppression withdrawal. The Qiagen DNeasy Blood and Tissue Kit was used to isolate genomic DNA. The investigation overall reported the following: Without allograft tissue specimens, donor-reactive T cells may have migrated into the graft rather than being deleted. A significant post-transplant decrease in circulating donor-reactive CD4 TCRbeta sequences was observed in most of the 8 subjects, irrespective of tolerance or HCV status. A greater decline was seen for donor-reactive sequences than for third party-reactive sequences, suggesting partial antigen-specific deletion unrelated to withdrawal success. Conclusions were preliminary, limited by small, heterogeneous patient numbers and non-standardized post-transplant time points. After accounting for repertoire turnover, donor-reactive detection was significantly reduced in 7 of 8 subjects for CD4 and 8 of 8 for CD8. In a couple of subjects, low numbers of available donor cells limited the measurable donor-reactive repertoire.

Using immunoSEQ, frozen genomic DNA was subjected to high-throughput TCRbeta CDR3 sequencing, a process that included PCR amplification, mapping, bias correction and internal controls. Per the authors' processing: Productive rearrangements were kept, and unique TCRbeta sequences were defined by CDR3 nucleotide sequence plus V and J gene. Donor-reactive sequences required at least 5-fold expansion in CFSE-low cells versus unstimulated pre-transplant cells and at least 0.01% frequency. Minimum frequency thresholds were set for each subject on the basis of the unstimulated sample with the lowest template count, so that a detection power of at least 90% was ensured. Repertoire turnover was measured by Jensen-Shannon divergence between the top 1000 TCRbeta sequences post- and pre-transplant. Changes in detection of donor-reactive sequences were assessed with two-sided Fisher's exact tests. TCRdb retrieved this table from immuneACCESS and kept in-frame rearrangements only. Not all clones are present; in checked studies, unresolved V genes account for under half, and no reason is known for the remainder. The D gene and trimming were derived from the DNA, and the V and J assignments and clone size from that table. In all, the sample holds tens of thousands of clones, and around 70% of those were seen once. Nearly 10% of the sample is held by the ten biggest clonotypes.

This clone was seen a handful of times. The specificity of this receptor is unknown. Base-call qualities are not available, and no considerably larger clone is one nucleotide away. This clonotype was sampled from a human patient who received a liver transplant. Donor T cells from the graft may be present among the T cells after a transplant. The sequence joins TRBV29-1 to TRBJ1-2; there is no confident call for the D gene. The sequencing used CD4+ T cells from blood, collected at the 22-month timepoint. This receptor has the CDR3 CSVEAWGDGYTF. The DNA sequence is TGCAGCGTTGAAGCTTGGGGTGATGGCTACACCTTC. The full variable domain, completed from the reference TRBV29-1 and TRBJ1-2 proteins outside the CDR3, reads SAVISQKPSRDICQRGTSLTIQCQVDSQVTMMFWYRQQPGQSLTLIATANQGSEATYESGFVIDKFPISRPNLTFSTLTVSNMSPEDSSIYLCSVEAWGDGYTFGSGTRLTVV.